This is a list of T cell receptor beta chains from one sample in a study of OX40 agonist ivuxolimab in advanced cancers. Only in-frame clones appear in the TCRdb table, and some are missing; sequencing was by immunoSEQ multiplex PCR. Found here are about 97,000 clones, about nine tenths of them singletons; the top ten hold around 5.2%. This specimen was CD4+ or CD8+ T cells sorted from blood, taken in a trial of the OX40 agonist ivuxolimab. The receptors stem from an adult with an advanced solid tumor such as melanoma, head and neck, liver or kidney cancer. CDR3s include the opening cysteine and the closing phenylalanine or tryptophan. A D gene is named only where the DNA matches it firmly. Some rows have no size entry. The others give once, few or many, or a class for an expanded clone.

cdr3_aa cdr3_nt v_call clone_size j_call d_call
CASVGQSYSPLHF TGCGCCAGCGTGGGACAGAGTTATTCACCCCTCCACTTT TRBV10-2 - TRBJ1-6 TRBD1
CASSPSAGDSYEQYF TGTGCCAGCAGCCCCTCGGCAGGGGACTCCTACGAGCAGTACTTC TRBV7-9 few TRBJ2-7 -
CASSFTSGRPYEQYF TGCGCCAGCAGCTTTACTAGCGGGAGACCCTACGAGCAGTACTTC TRBV5-1 - TRBJ2-7 TRBD2
CASSDPSIYLDNEQFF TGCGCCAGCAGCGACCCTAGCATCTACTTAGACAATGAGCAGTTCTTC TRBV5-1 - TRBJ2-1 -
CASSYSTPRRAEAFF TGTGCCAGCAGTTACTCGACCCCCAGAAGGGCTGAAGCTTTCTTT TRBV6-5 few TRBJ1-1 -
CASSANWFTEAFF TGCGCCAGCAGCGCGAACTGGTTTACTGAAGCTTTCTTT TRBV4-1 - TRBJ1-1 -
CASSLVGGGDEQYF TGTGCCAGCAGTTTAGTCGGAGGAGGAGACGAGCAGTACTTC TRBV27 - TRBJ2-7 -
CASRRQVLQETQYF TGTGCCAGCAGGAGACAGGTGTTGCAAGAGACCCAGTACTTC TRBV2 - TRBJ2-5 -
CASSFAGLNSDTQYF TGTGCCAGCAGCTTTGCGGGACTTAACTCAGATACGCAGTATTTT TRBV12-1 - TRBJ2-3 -
CASSLGQGNQPQHF TGTGCCAGCAGCCTAGGACAGGGGAATCAGCCCCAGCATTTT TRBV6-1 - TRBJ1-5 TRBD1
CASSSRERETQYF TGTGCCAGCAGCTCGCGGGAACGTGAGACCCAGTACTTC TRBV21-1 once TRBJ2-5 -
CASSYKGENQPQHF TGTGCCAGCAGTTACAAGGGGGAAAATCAGCCCCAGCATTTT TRBV6-6 - TRBJ1-5 -
CATSRELSGRGSTDTQYF TGTGCCACCAGCAGGGAACTCTCAGGGAGAGGCTCCACAGATACGCAGTATTTT TRBV15 - TRBJ2-3 -
CASSLGGLGQPQHF TGTGCCAGTAGTCTTGGGGGGCTAGGGCAGCCCCAGCATTTT TRBV19 - TRBJ1-5 -
CAISDLPYEQYF TGTGCCATCAGTGATCTCCCCTACGAGCAGTACTTC TRBV10-3 - TRBJ2-7 -
CAWSRGLGYEQYF TGTGCCTGGAGTCGCGGGCTCGGCTACGAGCAGTACTTC TRBV30 once TRBJ2-7 -
CARGTGFYNSPLHF TGTGCCAGGGGGACAGGCTTCTATAATTCACCCCTCCACTTT TRBV2 - TRBJ1-6 TRBD1
CASSRSILSAGELFF TGCGCCAGCAGCCGATCCATATTGAGCGCCGGGGAGCTGTTTTTT TRBV5-1 - TRBJ2-2 -
CASSLRFGGDFHYGYTF TGTGCCAGCAGTTTAAGGTTCGGTGGCGATTTTCACTATGGCTACACCTTC TRBV27 - TRBJ1-2 -
CASSLTSNQPQHF TGTGCCAGCAGCCTTACTAGCAATCAGCCCCAGCATTTT TRBV7-2 - TRBJ1-5 -
CASSIRTARPGNTIYF TGTGCCAGTAGTATCCGAACGGCAAGACCTGGAAACACCATATATTTT TRBV19 - TRBJ1-3 -